This T cell receptor beta chain was sequenced for a study of blood T cell repertoires in COVID-19. The wider study: Sites in the United States, Italy and Spain provided acute and convalescent COVID-19 samples. From T cells, B-cell-depleted T cells, or PBMCs came the material, which was cDNA or gDNA.

Trimming removed 0 bases at V and 6 bases at J, with 8 bases between. From germline, CDR1 is MNHEY and CDR2 SVGAGI. This CDR3 has 14 amino acids. Per the authors' pipeline: Researchers report that nucleated cell counts were estimated from reference gene primer amplification. The data were produced by immunoSEQ multiplex PCR, yet TCRdb's version contains in-frame clones alone and is incomplete. D and trimming come from the DNA, and the V and J calls and clone size come from that table. The sample contains approximately 300,000 clones, around 92% of which appear only once. This clonotype was sampled from a young man who had recovered from COVID-19. The chain joins TRBV6-5 to TRBJ2-2; D is possibly TRBD1 (6 bases). Sequencing was done on a sample of peripheral blood. Here the CDR3 reads CASSYSGAAGELFF. The CDR3 nucleotides are TGTGCCAGCAGTTACTCGGGGGCGGCCGGGGAGCTGTTTTTT.